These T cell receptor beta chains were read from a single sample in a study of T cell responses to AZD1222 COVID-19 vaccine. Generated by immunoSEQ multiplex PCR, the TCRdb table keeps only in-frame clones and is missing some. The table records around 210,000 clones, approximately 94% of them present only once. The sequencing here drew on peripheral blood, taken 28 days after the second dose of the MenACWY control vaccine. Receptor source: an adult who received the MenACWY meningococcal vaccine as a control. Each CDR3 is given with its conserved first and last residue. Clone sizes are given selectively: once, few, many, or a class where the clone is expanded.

CDR3: CASSPGGALPGNEQYF; V: TRBV4-2; size: .
CDR3: CSVEGTGAGEQFF; V: TRBV29-1; size: .
CDR3: CASSPGALNTGELFF; V: TRBV4-3; size: .
CDR3: CASSGGSSGNTIYF; V: TRBV5-4; size: .
CDR3: CASSDLDLNTEAFF; V: TRBV6-1; size: .
CDR3: CASSVAGLQGTQYF; V: TRBV9; size: .
CDR3: CASSRGETNEKLFF; V: TRBV7-8; size: .
CDR3: CASSRGGSYNEQFF; V: TRBV25-1; size: .
CDR3: CASTLGQLNGYTF; V: TRBV7-2; size: .
CDR3: CASSLMTGGNQPQHF; V: TRBV7-2; size: .
CDR3: CATSRVGPNTGELFF; V: TRBV15; size: .
CDR3: CASRLALNTGELFF; V: TRBV5-1; size: few
CDR3: CASRPIGTGSYEQYF; V: TRBV27; size: .
CDR3: CAGSSGERQPQHF; V: TRBV28; size: .
CDR3: CASSKVRQGYEQYF; V: TRBV21-1; size: .
CDR3: CASSSHRTHEAFF; V: TRBV9; size: once
CDR3: CAGKNAYGYTF; V: TRBV30; size: few
CDR3: CASSLRGNNQPQHF; V: TRBV28; size: .
CDR3: CASSPGLAESYEQYF; V: TRBV6-5; size: .
CDR3: CATSEIGQGGSGELFF; V: TRBV24-1; size: .
CDR3: CASSLSGPGVVKNIQYF; V: TRBV7-3; size: .
CDR3: CASSLERAHNEQFF; V: TRBV5-1; size: once
CDR3: CASSLSTGDGYTF; V: TRBV7-9; size: .
CDR3: CASSRQGVRGEEQYF; V: TRBV18; size: .
CDR3: CATGDRGGSQPQHF; V: TRBV19; size: .
CDR3: CASSRRQAETQYF; V: TRBV7-8; size: once
CDR3: CATSDFRGETQYF; V: TRBV24-1; size: .
CDR3: CASSLESFTEAFF; V: TRBV7-3; size: once
CDR3: CASSLSLDNSPLHF; V: TRBV11-2; size: .
CDR3: CASSITGVAGGPDTQYF; V: TRBV11-2; size: once
CDR3: CASSPGQSSYEQYF; V: TRBV18; size: .
CDR3: CASSPIRAGFGYTF; V: TRBV4-1; size: .
CDR3: CAVSPRVSSYNEQFF; V: TRBV10-3; size: .
CDR3: CASTKDPGSEKLFF; V: TRBV5-1; size: .
CDR3: CAWTAPGELFF; V: TRBV30; size: once
CDR3: CASSVGQGTYGYTF; V: TRBV9; size: .
CDR3: CASSQDRASYEQYF; V: TRBV4-1; size: .
CDR3: CASSSGGNSYNEQFF; V: TRBV11-3; size: .
CDR3: CATRQRHEQYF; V: TRBV2; size: .
CDR3: CASSQTQGTDTQYF; V: TRBV4-1; size: .
CDR3: CASSPGQGGGYTF; V: TRBV28; size: .
CDR3: CASSFGGGAADTQYF; V: TRBV27; size: .
CDR3: CASSEEGGAQGSYTF; V: TRBV2; size: .
CDR3: CASSLRAIARDTQYF; V: TRBV27; size: .
CDR3: CAISESASSHSGANVLTF; V: TRBV10-3; size: .
CDR3: CASSLDTGTDFPYEQYF; V: TRBV5-6; size: once
CDR3: CAWSVGGGIYEKLFF; V: TRBV30; size: .
CDR3: CASSLGGIYGYTF; V: TRBV12-3/TRBV12-4; size: .
CDR3: CAWSAGLADTDTQYF; V: TRBV30; size: .
CDR3: CASSPSGTATDTQYF; V: TRBV7-9; size: .
CDR3: CASSPGLLTDTQYF; V: TRBV7-8; size: .
CDR3: CASRWGTETQYF; V: TRBV6-5; size: .
CDR3: CASSIRTRDSPLHF; V: TRBV5-6; size: .
CDR3: CASSPPAGQETQYF; V: TRBV18; size: .
CDR3: CASSLGGAGGYTF; V: TRBV7-9; size: once